The TCR beta chain described here comes from a study of CD8 T cells in ankylosing spondylitis. General study findings and limits: The authors reported significant enrichment of disease-linked clones in matched ankylosing spondylitis synovial fluid.

V trimming: 2 bases; J trimming: 5 bases; junction bases outside the gene matches: 3. The CDR3 contains 16 residues. Germline V gene data show CDR1 as MDHEN and CDR2 as SYDVKM. A note on this clonotype: Its antigen is still unknown.

TCRdb re-called the 5' RACE reads with MiXCR, one entry per CDR3 protein. The repertoire includes 150,000 to 200,000 distinct CDR3 sequences, about 32% of them detected once, and 6% sits in the top ten. This clonotype originated in a male donor with ankylosing spondylitis. This rearrangement joins TRBV28 to TRBJ2-2, with 12 bases lining up with TRBD1. Sequencing input: synovial fluid, either unsorted or a sorted T cell fraction (not recorded which). The CDR3 DNA reads as TGTGCCAGCAGTTTAGGGGACAGGGGGCGGACCGGGGAGCTGTTTTTT. Protein product: CASSLGDRGRTGELFF.